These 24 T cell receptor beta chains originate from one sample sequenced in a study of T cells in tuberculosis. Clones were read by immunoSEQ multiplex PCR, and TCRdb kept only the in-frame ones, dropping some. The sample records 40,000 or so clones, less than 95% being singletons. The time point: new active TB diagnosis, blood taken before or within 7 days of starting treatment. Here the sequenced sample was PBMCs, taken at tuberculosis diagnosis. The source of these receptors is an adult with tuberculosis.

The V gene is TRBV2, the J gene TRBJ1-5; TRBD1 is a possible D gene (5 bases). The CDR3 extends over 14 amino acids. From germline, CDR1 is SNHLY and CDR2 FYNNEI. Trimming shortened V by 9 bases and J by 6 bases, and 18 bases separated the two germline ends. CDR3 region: CASRDGQGAQPQHF. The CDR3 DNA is TGTGCCAGTAGGGATGGTCAGGGCGCTCAGCCCCAGCATTTT.

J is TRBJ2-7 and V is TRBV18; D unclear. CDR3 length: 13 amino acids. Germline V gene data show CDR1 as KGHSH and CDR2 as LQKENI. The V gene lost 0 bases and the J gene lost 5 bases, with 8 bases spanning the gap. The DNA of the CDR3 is TGTGCCAGCTCACCACCTATAGCCCACGAGCAGTACTTC. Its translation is CASSPPIAHEQYF. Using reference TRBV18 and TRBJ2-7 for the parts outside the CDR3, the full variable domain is NAGVMQNPRHLVRRRGQEARLRCSPMKGHSHVYWYRQLPEEGLKFMVYLQKENIIDESGMPKERFSAEFPKEGPSILRIQQVVRGDSAAYFCASSPPIAHEQYFGPGTRLTVT.

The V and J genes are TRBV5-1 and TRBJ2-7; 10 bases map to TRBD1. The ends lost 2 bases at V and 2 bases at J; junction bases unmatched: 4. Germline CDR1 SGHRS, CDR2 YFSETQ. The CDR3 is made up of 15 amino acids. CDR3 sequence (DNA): TGCGCCAGCAGCTTACCGGGACAGGGGACCTACGAGCAGTACTTC. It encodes CASSLPGQGTYEQYF.

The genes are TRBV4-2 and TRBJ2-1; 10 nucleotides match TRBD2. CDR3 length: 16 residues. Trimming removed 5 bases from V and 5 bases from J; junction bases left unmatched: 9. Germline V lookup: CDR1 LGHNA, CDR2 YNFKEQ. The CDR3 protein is CASSYSSGGTNNEQFF. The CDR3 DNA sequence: TGTGCCAGCAGCTACAGTAGCGGGGGGACCAACAATGAGCAGTTCTTC.

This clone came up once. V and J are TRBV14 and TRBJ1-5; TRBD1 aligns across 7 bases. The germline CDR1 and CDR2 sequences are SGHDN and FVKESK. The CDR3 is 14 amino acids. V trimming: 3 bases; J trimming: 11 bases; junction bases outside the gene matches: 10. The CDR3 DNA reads TGTGCCAGCAGCCAGGAGACAGGGTGGCCGACCCAGCATTTT. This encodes CASSQETGWPTQHF.

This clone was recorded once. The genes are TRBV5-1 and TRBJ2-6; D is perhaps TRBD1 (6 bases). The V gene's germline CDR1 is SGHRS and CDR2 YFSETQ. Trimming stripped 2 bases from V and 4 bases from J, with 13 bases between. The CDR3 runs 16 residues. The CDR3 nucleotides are TGCGCCAGCAGCTTCCTAGGGGGTTCGGGGGCCAACGTCCTGACTTTC. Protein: CASSFLGGSGANVLTF.

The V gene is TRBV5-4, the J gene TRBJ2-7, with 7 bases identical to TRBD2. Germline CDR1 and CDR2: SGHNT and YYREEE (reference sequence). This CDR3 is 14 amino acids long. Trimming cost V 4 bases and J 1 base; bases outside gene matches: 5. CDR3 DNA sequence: TGTGCCAGCAGCCCGGGACTACAATCCTACGAGCAGTACTTC. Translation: CASSPGLQSYEQYF. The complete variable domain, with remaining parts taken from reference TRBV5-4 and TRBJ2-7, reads ETGVTQSPTHLIKTRGQQVTLRCSSQSGHNTVSWYQQALGQGPQFIFQYYREEENGRGNFPPRFSGLQFPNYSSELNVNALELDDSALYLCASSPGLQSYEQYFGPGTRLTVT.

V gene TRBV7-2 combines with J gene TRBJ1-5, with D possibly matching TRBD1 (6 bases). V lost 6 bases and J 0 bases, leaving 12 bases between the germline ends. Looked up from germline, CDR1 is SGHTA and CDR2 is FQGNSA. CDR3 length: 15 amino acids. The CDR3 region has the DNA TGTGCCAGCAGTTCCAGGGGTGATAGCAATCAGCCCCAGCATTTT. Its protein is CASSSRGDSNQPQHF.

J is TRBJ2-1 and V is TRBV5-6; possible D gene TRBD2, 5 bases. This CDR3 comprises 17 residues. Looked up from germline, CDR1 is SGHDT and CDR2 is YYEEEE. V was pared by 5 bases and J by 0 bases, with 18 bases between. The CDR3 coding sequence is TGTGCCAGCAGGACGGGATTTCTAGGGAGCTCCTACAATGAGCAGTTCTTC. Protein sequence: CASRTGFLGSSYNEQFF.

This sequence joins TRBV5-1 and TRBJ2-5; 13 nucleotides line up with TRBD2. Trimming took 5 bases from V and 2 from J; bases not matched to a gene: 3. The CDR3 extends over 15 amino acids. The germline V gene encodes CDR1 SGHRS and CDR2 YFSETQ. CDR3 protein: CASRGLAGTQETQYF. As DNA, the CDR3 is TGCGCCAGCAGGGGACTAGCGGGGACTCAAGAGACCCAGTACTTC.

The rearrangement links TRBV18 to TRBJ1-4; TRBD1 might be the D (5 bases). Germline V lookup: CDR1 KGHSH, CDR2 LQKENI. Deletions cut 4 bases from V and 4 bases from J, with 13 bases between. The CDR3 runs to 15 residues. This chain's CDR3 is CASSLPGGFNEKLFF. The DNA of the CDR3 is TGTGCCAGCTCACTCCCGGGGGGATTTAATGAAAAACTGTTTTTT.

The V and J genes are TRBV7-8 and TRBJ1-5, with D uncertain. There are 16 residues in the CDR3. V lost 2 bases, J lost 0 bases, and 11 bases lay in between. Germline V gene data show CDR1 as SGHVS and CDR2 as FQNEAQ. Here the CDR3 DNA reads TGTGCCAGCAGCTTATTTAGCGCAGATAGCAATCAGCCCCAGCATTTT. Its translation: CASSLFSADSNQPQHF.

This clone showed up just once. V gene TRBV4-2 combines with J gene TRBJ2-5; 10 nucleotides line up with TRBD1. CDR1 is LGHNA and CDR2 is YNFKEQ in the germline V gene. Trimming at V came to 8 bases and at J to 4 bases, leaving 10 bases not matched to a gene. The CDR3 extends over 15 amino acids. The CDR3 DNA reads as TGTGCCAGCCGACAGGGGGCAGCGGTGGGAGAGACCCAGTACTTC. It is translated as CASRQGAAVGETQYF.

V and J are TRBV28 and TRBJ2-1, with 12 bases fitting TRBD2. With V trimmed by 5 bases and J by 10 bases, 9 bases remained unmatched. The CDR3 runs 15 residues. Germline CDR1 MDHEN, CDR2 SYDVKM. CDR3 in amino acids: CASSLPSGGAREQFF. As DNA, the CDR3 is TGTGCCAGCAGTCTCCCTAGCGGGGGGGCACGGGAGCAGTTCTTC.

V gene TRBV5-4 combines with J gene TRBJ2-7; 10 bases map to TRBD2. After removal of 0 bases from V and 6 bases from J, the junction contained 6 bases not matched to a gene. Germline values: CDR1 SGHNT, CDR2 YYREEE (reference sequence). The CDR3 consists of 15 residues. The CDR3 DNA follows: TGTGCCAGCAGCTTGGCCAAGCGGGGGGGCCGCGAGCAGTACTTC. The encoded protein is CASSLAKRGGREQYF.

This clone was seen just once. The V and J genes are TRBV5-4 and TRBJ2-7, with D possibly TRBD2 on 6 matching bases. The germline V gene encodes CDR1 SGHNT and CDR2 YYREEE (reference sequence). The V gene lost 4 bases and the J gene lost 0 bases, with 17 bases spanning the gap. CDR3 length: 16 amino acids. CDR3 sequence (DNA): TGTGCCAGCAGCCGTCCCGCTAGCGTGAGCTCCTACGAGCAGTACTTC. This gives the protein CASSRPASVSSYEQYF.

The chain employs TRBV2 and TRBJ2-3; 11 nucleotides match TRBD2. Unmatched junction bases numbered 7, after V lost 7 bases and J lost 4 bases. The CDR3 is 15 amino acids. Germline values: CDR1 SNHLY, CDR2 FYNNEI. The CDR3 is CASKTTSGAADTQYF. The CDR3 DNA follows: TGTGCCAGCAAGACGACTAGCGGGGCTGCAGATACGCAGTATTTT.

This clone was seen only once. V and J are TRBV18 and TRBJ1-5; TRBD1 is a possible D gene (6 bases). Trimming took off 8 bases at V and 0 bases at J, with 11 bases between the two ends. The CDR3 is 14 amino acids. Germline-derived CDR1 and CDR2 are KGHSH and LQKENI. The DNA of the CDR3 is TGTGCCAGCCATGAACAGGGTAGCAATCAGCCCCAGCATTTT. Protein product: CASHEQGSNQPQHF. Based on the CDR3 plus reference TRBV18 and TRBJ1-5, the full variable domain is NAGVMQNPRHLVRRRGQEARLRCSPMKGHSHVYWYRQLPEEGLKFMVYLQKENIIDESGMPKERFSAEFPKEGPSILRIQQVVRGDSAAYFCASHEQGSNQPQHFGDGTRLSIL.

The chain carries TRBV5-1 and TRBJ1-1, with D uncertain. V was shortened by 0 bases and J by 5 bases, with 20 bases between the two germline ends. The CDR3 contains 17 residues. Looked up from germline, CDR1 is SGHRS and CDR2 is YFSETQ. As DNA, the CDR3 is TGCGCCAGCAGCTTGGTTGCCCCTTCATTCTTCCTAACTGAAGCTTTCTTT. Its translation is CASSLVAPSFFLTEAFF.

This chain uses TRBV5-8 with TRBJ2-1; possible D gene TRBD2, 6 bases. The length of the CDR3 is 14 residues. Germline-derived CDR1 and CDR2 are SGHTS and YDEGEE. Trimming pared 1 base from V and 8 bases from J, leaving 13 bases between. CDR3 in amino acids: CASSLIRTKYEQFF. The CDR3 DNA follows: TGTGCCAGCAGCTTGATTAGGACTAAATATGAGCAGTTCTTC.

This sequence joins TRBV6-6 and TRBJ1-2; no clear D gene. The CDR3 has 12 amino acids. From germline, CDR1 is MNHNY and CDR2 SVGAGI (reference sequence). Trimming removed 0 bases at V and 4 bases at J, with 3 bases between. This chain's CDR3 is CASSYSSYGYTF. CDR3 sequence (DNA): TGTGCCAGCAGTTACTCCAGCTATGGCTACACCTTC.

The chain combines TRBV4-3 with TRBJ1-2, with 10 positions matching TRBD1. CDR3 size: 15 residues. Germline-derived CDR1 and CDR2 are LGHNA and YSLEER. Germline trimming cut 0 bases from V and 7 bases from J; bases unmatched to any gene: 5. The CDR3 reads CASSQEDRGDSGYTF. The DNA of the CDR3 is TGCGCCAGCAGCCAAGAGGACAGGGGGGACTCTGGCTACACCTTC.

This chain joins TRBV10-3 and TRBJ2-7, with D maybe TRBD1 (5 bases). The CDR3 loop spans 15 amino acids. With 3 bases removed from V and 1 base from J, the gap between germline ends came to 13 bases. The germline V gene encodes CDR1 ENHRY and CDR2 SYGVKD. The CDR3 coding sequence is TGTGCCATCAGTGATCCGACAGAATCTTCCTACGAGCAGTACTTC. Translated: CAISDPTESSYEQYF.

The CDR3 nucleotides are TGCAGCGTGGCGAGGGGGACAGCTGAAGCTTTCTTT. Translation: CSVARGTAEAFF. The V call is TRBV29-1, the J call TRBJ1-1; 7 bases match TRBD1. Germline lookup yields CDR1 SQVTM and CDR2 ANQGSEA. CDR3 length equals 12 residues. V lost 6 bases to trimming and J lost 6 bases; unmatched junction nucleotides: 7.